The 5 T cell receptor beta chains in this list originate from one sample, sequenced in a study of T cells expressing NK-cell markers. No DNA is given; TCRdb re-called the 5' RACE reads and lists each CDR3 protein once. Its clone listing holds about 150,000 distinct CDR3 sequences. What was sequenced was blood T cells: a sorted CD56 or NKG2C T cell subset, CD4+ or CD8+ T cells, or bulk PBMC T cells (not recorded which). The receptors derive from a man younger than 30 in good health.

The chain joins TRBV2 to TRBJ1-5; TCRdb names TRBD1, which stays unverified in the absence of DNA. CDR3 length equals 16 residues. The germline V gene has CDR1 SNHLY and CDR2 FYNNEI. The CDR3 protein is CASTSADRGSNQPQHF.

The CDR3 loop reads CSVETVLAGNTDTQYF. The rearrangement links TRBV29-1 to TRBJ2-3; TCRdb names TRBD2, which stays unverified in the absence of DNA. Germline loops: CDR1 SQVTM, CDR2 ANQGSEA. This CDR3 spans 16 amino acids.

CDR3 sequence: CSAGQGALEKLFF. The chain has TRBV20-1 and TRBJ1-4; TCRdb's D gene call, TRBD1, goes unchecked for lack of DNA. The CDR3 is made up of 13 amino acids. In germline, CDR1 is DFQATT, CDR2 SNEGSKA (reference sequence).

The chain has TRBV7-2 and TRBJ2-2. Germline V gives CDR1 SGHTA, CDR2 FQGNSA. The length of the CDR3 is 13 residues. CDR3 region: CASSHLGTGELFF. Looking up the rest from reference TRBV7-2 and TRBJ2-2 gives the full variable domain: GAGVSQSPSNKVTEKGKDVELRCDPISGHTALYWYRQSLGQGLEFLIYFQGNSAPDKSGLPSDRFSAERTGGSVSTLTIQRTQQEDSAVYLCASSHLGTGELFFGEGSRLTVL.

This sequence joins TRBV29-1 and TRBJ2-1; TCRdb lists TRBD1, though no DNA is available to test this call. This CDR3 has 13 residues. Germline V lookup: CDR1 SQVTM, CDR2 ANQGSEA. The CDR3 region is CSVDRGYRNEQFF.